The rows below give T cell receptor beta chains drawn from one sample of a study of CD8 T cells in Susac syndrome. In TCRdb, the immunoSEQ multiplex PCR reads were re-called with MiXCR into one record per CDR3 protein. Of about 130,000 distinct CDR3 sequences listed, more than 90% are singletons. Sequencing was carried out using CD4+ T cells from PBMCs. The origin of the receptors is a human donor in good health. CDR3s leave out the opening cysteine and the closing phenylalanine or tryptophan. Fields, in order: clone size, V gene, J gene, CDR3 protein. A clone size is listed for some rows: how often the clone was seen (once, few, many), or a class if it is expanded.

.	TRBV2	TRBJ1-2	ASSGPGGARYT
.	TRBV12-3/TRBV12-4	TRBJ1-2	ASSFLDSWST
.	TRBV18	TRBJ2-1	ASSPQGVHEQF
.	TRBV9	TRBJ1-1	ASSVKRAAEAF
.	TRBV7-2	TRBJ2-7	ASSPTSDTRGRQY
.	TRBV7-2	TRBJ2-1	ASSLQVTTYNEQF
once	TRBV7-6	TRBJ2-2	ASSSMAGGVTGELF
.	TRBV5-1	TRBJ2-4	ASSLEGQGVRNIQY
once	TRBV20-1	TRBJ1-1	SAIKQPGNTEAF
.	TRBV20-1	TRBJ2-4	SARPFANIQY
.	TRBV5-1	TRBJ2-7	ASRARLDRVYEQY
.	TRBV28	TRBJ1-2	ASSRRDRPSRGYGYT
.	TRBV29-1	TRBJ2-7	SGRDTLGHEQY
.	TRBV18	TRBJ2-5	ASSPPDRTETQY
.	TRBV28	TRBJ2-4	ASISGGIQY
once	TRBV3-1	TRBJ2-1	ASSQGAMGRVRNEQF
few	TRBV5-1	TRBJ1-2	ASSLDDYGYT
.	TRBV5-1	TRBJ1-1	ASSETERTEAF
.	TRBV29-1	TRBJ2-7	SVTGSYEQY
.	TRBV2	TRBJ2-5	ASSVRVQETQY
.	TRBV20-1	TRBJ2-7	SARGQFRAYEQY
once	TRBV28	TRBJ1-2	ASSLLGADGYT
.	TRBV5-1	TRBJ1-1	ASSVGTENTEAF
.	TRBV29-1	TRBJ1-2	SVETVYGYT
.	TRBV2	TRBJ2-7	ASSGLAGNSEQY
.	TRBV7-2	TRBJ2-4	ASSSRLAGGPGAKNIQY
.	TRBV6-5	TRBJ1-4	ASRNRASANEKLF
.	TRBV12-3/TRBV12-4	TRBJ2-7	ASSLVAGVSYEQY
.	TRBV19	TRBJ1-5	ASSTRRWAKMH
.	TRBV13	TRBJ2-2	ASQLSWAGELF
.	TRBV30	TRBJ1-1	AWSYFEESEAF
.	TRBV30	TRBJ1-5	AWSASNQPQH
.	TRBV19	TRBJ2-1	ASSITQGAFSEQF
.	TRBV29-1	TRBJ2-2	SALRTGYTGELF
once	TRBV20-1	TRBJ1-2	SARGGIGDGYT
.	TRBV5-6	TRBJ2-5	ASSFGTSGQETQY
once	TRBV6-5	TRBJ2-7	ASSYKGTGELYEQY
.	TRBV7-9	TRBJ2-1	ASSLRVGGYNEQF
.	TRBV6-6	TRBJ2-5	ASSRAQQETQY
.	TRBV4-1	TRBJ2-7	ASSLPGQGIYEQY
.	TRBV18	TRBJ2-1	ASSPPAGEQF